Sequencing of this T cell receptor (beta chain) was carried out in a study of Graves' ophthalmopathy and Graves' hyperthyroidism. RNA transcripts were the source from which TCR beta CDR3 regions were amplified. A first-round RT-PCR used HTBI primers, followed by a second-round multiplex PCR. From the multiplex PCR reads, TCRdb called clonotypes with MiXCR, one entry per CDR3 protein. Here the sample spans about 400,000 distinct CDR3 sequences, approximately 16% being singletons. The table lists this clonotype with many counts. After removal of 5 bases from V and 0 bases from J, the junction contained 11 bases not matched to a gene. The CDR3 is made up of 18 amino acids. Germline V CDR1 and CDR2: MNHEY, SVGEGT.

The source material was peripheral blood. The receptor comes from a woman aged 18-29 years with Graves' ophthalmopathy. The chain carries TRBV6-2 or TRBV6-3 and TRBJ1-3; TRBD1 aligns across 9 bases. The CDR3 DNA follows: TGTGCCAGCAGTACCGGGACAGGGTCTTTTAACTCTGGAAACACCATATATTTT. Protein sequence: CASSTGTGSFNSGNTIYF.